The entry that follows covers one TCR beta chain sequence. Its specificity is not known. The source of the sample is a study of cytomegalovirus exposure and HLA in healthy donors. Study-wide context: Researchers previously reported finding 90 million to 120 million unique TCR beta sequences from some 180 million T cells.

In the PCR, 60 Vbeta and 13 Jbeta primers were used. The protocol was immunoSEQ multiplex PCR, while the TCRdb copy is restricted to in-frame clones and leaves out a portion. This repertoire shows some 130,000 clones, 75% to 85% found once; its top ten account for 3% to 3.5%. Germline V gene lookup returns CDR1 MNHEY and CDR2 SVGAGI. CDR3 length: 14 amino acids. Notes on the study in general: The investigators catalogued 150 to 200 TCR beta chains as cytomegalovirus-associated. The classifier, whose performance was assessed in both the original and validation cohorts, reportedly diagnosed cytomegalovirus status with high specificity and sensitivity. Analysis was carried out at a later point, and it linked a missense DCLRE1C variant to TCR beta V- and J-gene trimming.

The material sequenced was PBMCs. The genes are TRBV6-5 and TRBJ2-5, with 10 nucleotides matching TRBD2. Judging by the DNA end, TRBJ2-7 fits better; the J call may be wrong. This clonotype originated in a male donor in good health and CMV-seronegative. CDR3: CASSPLAGDYEQYF. The CDR3 region has the DNA TGTGCCAGCAGTCCCCTAGCGGGAGATTACGAGCAGTACTTC.